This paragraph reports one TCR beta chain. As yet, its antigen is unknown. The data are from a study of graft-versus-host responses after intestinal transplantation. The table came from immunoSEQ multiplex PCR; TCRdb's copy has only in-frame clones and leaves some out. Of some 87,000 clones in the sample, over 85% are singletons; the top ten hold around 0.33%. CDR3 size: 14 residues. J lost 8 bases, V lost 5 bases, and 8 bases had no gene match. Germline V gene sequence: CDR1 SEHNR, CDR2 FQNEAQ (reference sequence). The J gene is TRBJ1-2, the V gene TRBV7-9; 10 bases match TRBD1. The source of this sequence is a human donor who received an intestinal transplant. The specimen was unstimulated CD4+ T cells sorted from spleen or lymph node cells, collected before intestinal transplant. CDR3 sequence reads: CASSIWTGGIGYTF. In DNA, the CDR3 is TGTGCCAGCAGCATTTGGACAGGGGGAATCGGCTACACCTTC.